This section outlines one T cell receptor beta chain sequence together with its context. The data originate from a study of shared clonotypes between healthy human individuals. Using immunoSEQ multiplex PCR, the repertoire was profiled, and TCRdb retains in-frame clones only, with some absent. The table lists about 2 million clones, roughly 95% of them singletons. This TCR derives from a man younger than 35 in good health. The sample taken for sequencing was naive CD4+ T cells sorted from blood. Subset indicated: CD45RA+ positively selected.

The CDR3 is CAINGRENTEAFF. The CDR3 coding sequence is TGTGCCATCAATGGCAGAGAGAACACTGAAGCTTTCTTT. The chain joins TRBV10-3 to TRBJ1-1; no reliable D call. Trimming cost V 7 bases and J 1 base, with 10 bases left between them. Germline V gives CDR1 ENHRY, CDR2 SYGVKD. The CDR3 length is 13 residues.